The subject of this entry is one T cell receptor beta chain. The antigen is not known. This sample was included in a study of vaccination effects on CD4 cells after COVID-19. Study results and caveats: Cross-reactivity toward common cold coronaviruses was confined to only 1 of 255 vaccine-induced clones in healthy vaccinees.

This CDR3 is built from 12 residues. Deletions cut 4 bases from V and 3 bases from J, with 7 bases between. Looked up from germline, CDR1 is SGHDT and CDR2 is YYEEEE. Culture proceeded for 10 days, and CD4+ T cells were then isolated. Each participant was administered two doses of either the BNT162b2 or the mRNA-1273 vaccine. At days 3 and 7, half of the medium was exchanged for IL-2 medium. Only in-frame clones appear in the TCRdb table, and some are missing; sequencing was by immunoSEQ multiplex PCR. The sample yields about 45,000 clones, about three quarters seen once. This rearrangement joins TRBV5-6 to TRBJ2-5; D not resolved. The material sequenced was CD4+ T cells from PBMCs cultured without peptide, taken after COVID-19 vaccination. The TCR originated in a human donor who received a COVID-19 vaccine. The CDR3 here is CASSKREETQYF. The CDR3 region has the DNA TGTGCCAGCAGCAAAAGGGAAGAGACCCAGTACTTC.